Listed below are T cell receptor beta chains from one sample, sequenced in a study of tissue T cells after allogeneic stem cell transplantation. Only in-frame clones appear in the TCRdb table, and some are missing; sequencing was by immunoSEQ multiplex PCR. In the table there are under 50,000 clones, just under 95% of which are singletons. The sample here was blood, taken before transplantation. These receptors were collected from a woman between 35 and 75 years old who later had graft-versus-host disease after an allogeneic stem cell transplant. Both conserved end residues are trimmed from each CDR3.

TRBV11-2	TRBJ2-5	ASSLDRGTGAETQY
TRBV24-1	TRBJ2-2	ATRAGGPLRNTGELF
TRBV27	TRBJ2-2	ASSFGFVSNTGELF
TRBV7-2	TRBJ2-5	ASSRQYQETQY
TRBV5-5	TRBJ1-1	ASSFRAEAF
TRBV9	TRBJ2-3	ASSVKGGSTDTQY
TRBV5-1	TRBJ1-1	ASSLDTEAF
TRBV19	TRBJ2-1	ASSIVAPYVVEQF
TRBV7-2	TRBJ2-5	ASSPPRSWETQY
TRBV5-8	TRBJ1-1	ASSLVQALNTEAF
TRBV12-5	TRBJ1-5	ASGPGASQPQH
TRBV6-5	TRBJ2-5	ASRRYDRGGKTQY
TRBV27	TRBJ2-5	ASSSPGQPQETQY
TRBV29-1	TRBJ2-1	SVGDRGAYNEQF
TRBV4-3	TRBJ2-2	ASSQERGLAGDDTGELF
TRBV7-2	TRBJ1-1	ASNLGGPVTEAF
TRBV5-1	TRBJ1-2	ASSLGGSANYGYT
TRBV7-2	TRBJ1-2	ASSLGDRGNYGYT
TRBV10-1	TRBJ1-2	ASGYYGYT
TRBV7-2	TRBJ1-2	ASSRWTDGGYT